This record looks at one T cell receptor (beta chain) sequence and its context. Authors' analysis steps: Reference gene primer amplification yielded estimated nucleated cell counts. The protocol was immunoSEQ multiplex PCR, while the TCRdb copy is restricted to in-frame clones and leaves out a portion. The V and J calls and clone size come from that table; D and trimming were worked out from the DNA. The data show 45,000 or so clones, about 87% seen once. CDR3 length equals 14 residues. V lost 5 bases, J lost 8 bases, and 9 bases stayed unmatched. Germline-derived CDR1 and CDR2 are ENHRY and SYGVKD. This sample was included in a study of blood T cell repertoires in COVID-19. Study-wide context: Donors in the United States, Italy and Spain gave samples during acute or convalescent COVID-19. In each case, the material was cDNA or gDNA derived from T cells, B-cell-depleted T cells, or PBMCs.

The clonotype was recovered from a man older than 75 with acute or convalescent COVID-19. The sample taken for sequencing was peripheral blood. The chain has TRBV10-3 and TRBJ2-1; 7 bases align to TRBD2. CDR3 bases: TGTGCCATCAGTTTAGTGGCGGGAGAGGATGAGCAGTTCTTC. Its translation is CAISLVAGEDEQFF.